A single T cell receptor (beta chain) is shown here with its context. The sample belongs to a study of beta chain features in type 1 diabetes. Sequencing targeted expressed TCRB transcripts, as all isolated RNA had been reverse transcribed. Assay: immunoSEQ multiplex PCR; the TCRdb copy retains only in-frame clones and omits some. The sample carries fewer than 200,000 clones, roughly 8% recorded once. Germline CDR1 is SGHRS and CDR2 is YFSETQ. V trimming: 4 bases; J trimming: 7 bases; junction bases outside the gene matches: 9. The CDR3 runs 15 residues. The receptor was isolated from a man aged 18 to 29 in good health. What was sequenced was central memory CD4+ T cells from blood. The V gene is TRBV5-1, the J gene TRBJ2-2; 8 bases are a match to TRBD1. CDR3 loop: CASSPDRAGVGELFF. The CDR3 region has the DNA TGCGCCAGCAGCCCGGACAGGGCTGGGGTCGGGGAGCTGTTTTTT.